Presented here are 18 T cell receptor beta chains from one specimen sequenced in a study of shared clonotypes between healthy human individuals. Naive CD8 cells lacked CD45RO, underwent positive selection for CCR7 and left out terminally differentiated effector memory CD45RA+ cells. Profiling relied on immunoSEQ multiplex PCR, and the TCRdb table lists in-frame clones only, not all of them. The data show about 2.1 million clones, 90% to 95% seen once. What was sequenced was naive CD8+ T cells from PBMCs. These receptors were collected from a man aged 18 to 30 in good health. Some clones in this sample may be carry-over from other donors' samples.

The chain carries TRBV6-1 and TRBJ1-5; 7 bases line up with TRBD1. With 8 bases clipped from V and 9 bases from J, the junction kept 10 bases outside the gene matches. The CDR3 covers 13 residues. The germline V gene encodes CDR1 MNHNS and CDR2 SASEGT. Here the CDR3 DNA reads TGTGCCAGCGCAAACAGGGGTACATGGCCCCAGCATTTT. This gives the protein CASANRGTWPQHF.

With respect to this clone: Distinct nucleotide sequences in the sample also encode this CDR3. The chain links TRBV7-9 to TRBJ1-1, with D possibly TRBD1 on 5 matching bases. Trimming cost V 5 bases and J 2 bases, with 9 bases left between them. The CDR3 totals 13 residues. CDR1 SEHNR and CDR2 FQNEAQ come from the germline V gene (reference sequence). The CDR3 sequence: CASSPTVNTEAFF. CDR3 in DNA: TGTGCCAGCAGCCCGACAGTTAACACTGAAGCTTTCTTT.

The chain recombines TRBV7-6 with TRBJ2-2; no definite D call. Germline CDR1 and CDR2: SGHVS and FNYEAQ. This CDR3 is built from 12 residues. V lost 3 bases to trimming and J lost 5 bases, with 4 bases between them. CDR3 in DNA: TGTGCCAGCAGCTTCTTTACCGGGGAGCTGTTTTTT. Its translation is CASSFFTGELFF.

On this clone itself: Other DNA sequences from this sample encode an identical CDR3 as well. The rearrangement joins TRBV19 to TRBJ2-7; D gene ambiguous. This CDR3 has 12 residues. Germline CDR1 and CDR2: LNHDA and SQIVND (reference sequence). V lost 4 bases, J lost 3 bases, and 7 bases lay in between. The CDR3 nucleotides read TGTGCCAGTAGTAGTTCGAGCTACGAGCAGTACTTC. It yields the protein CASSSSSYEQYF.

V usage is TRBV7-9 and J usage is TRBJ2-2; maybe TRBD1 (6 bases). Trimming cost V 3 bases and J 0 bases, with 11 bases left between them. The CDR3 runs to 16 residues. Germline assignment: CDR1 SEHNR and CDR2 FQNEAQ (reference sequence). CDR3 coding DNA: TGTGCCAGCAGCTTGAACAGGGCCTCGAACACCGGGGAGCTGTTTTTT. As protein: CASSLNRASNTGELFF.

The chain couples TRBV7-9 to TRBJ1-1; 7 nucleotides align to TRBD1. Germline assignment: CDR1 SEHNR and CDR2 FQNEAQ (reference sequence). The V segment lost 4 bases and the J segment 5 bases; nucleotides outside the gene matches: 10. The CDR3 runs 15 residues. CDR3 coding DNA: TGTGCCAGCAGCTCATCACAGGGGACTAGGACTGAAGCTTTCTTT. Protein sequence: CASSSSQGTRTEAFF.

In this sample, this clone turned up once. The rearrangement uses TRBV30 and TRBJ1-2; possible D gene TRBD1, 6 bases. Germline CDR1 GTSNPN, CDR2 SVGIG (reference sequence). The germline V and J ends were trimmed by 0 bases and 0 bases, with 14 bases remaining between them. This CDR3 is 16 amino acids long. The CDR3 here is CAWSVRQGLANYGYTF. In DNA, the CDR3 is TGTGCCTGGAGTGTACGGCAGGGGCTAGCTAACTATGGCTACACCTTC.

The table lists this clone with a count of one. The chain carries TRBV19 and TRBJ1-5; no reliable D call. Trimming pared 2 bases from V and 0 bases from J, leaving 20 bases between. Germline assignment: CDR1 LNHDA and CDR2 SQIVND (reference sequence). The CDR3 has 19 amino acids. The CDR3 nucleotides read TGTGCCAGTAGTATAAGGGCAGCTCAAATTATGTATAGCAATCAGCCCCAGCATTTT. Protein: CASSIRAAQIMYSNQPQHF.

The chain is built from TRBV27 and TRBJ2-1, with TRBD2 matching over 7 bases. The length of the CDR3 is 15 residues. In germline, CDR1 is MNHEY, CDR2 SMNVEV (reference sequence). V was clipped by 4 bases and J by 3 bases; unmatched bases: 6. CDR3 coding DNA: TGTGCCAGCAGTTCCTCGCCGGGAGGCTACAATGAGCAGTTCTTC. This sequence encodes CASSSSPGGYNEQFF.

The gene calls are TRBV9 and TRBJ2-1, with 9 bases lining up with TRBD2. This CDR3 spans 16 amino acids. J gave up 6 bases and V 3 bases, and 10 bases lay outside the gene matches. Germline CDR1 and CDR2: SGDLS and YYNGEE. The CDR3 reads CASSATGSGRSNEQFF. The CDR3, as DNA: TGTGCCAGCAGCGCGACGGGGAGCGGGAGGTCCAATGAGCAGTTCTTC.

The chain links TRBV5-1 to TRBJ2-5, with TRBD2 identical over 8 bases. Per germline, CDR1 SGHRS and CDR2 YFSETQ. Trimming took 0 bases from V and 5 from J; bases not matched to a gene: 12. The CDR3 is made up of 17 amino acids. CDR3 in DNA: TGCGCCAGCAGCTTGGCGTGGGTAGCGGGATCGGGGGAGACCCAGTACTTC. This codes for CASSLAWVAGSGETQYF.

J is TRBJ2-1 and V is TRBV19; TRBD2 aligns across 8 bases. This CDR3 comprises 15 residues. CDR1 is LNHDA and CDR2 is SQIVND in the germline V gene (reference sequence). Trimming at V came to 6 bases and at J to 4 bases, leaving 8 bases not matched to a gene. This CDR3 is CASRRGGMVYNEQFF. The CDR3 DNA sequence: TGTGCCAGTAGACGGGGGGGCATGGTTTACAATGAGCAGTTCTTC.

The chain uses TRBV7-8 and TRBJ1-1; the D gene is possibly TRBD1 (5 bases). Trimming removed 5 bases at V and 11 bases at J, with 21 bases between. This CDR3 is built from 14 residues. Looked up from germline, CDR1 is SGHVS and CDR2 is FQNEAQ. The CDR3 sequence: CASSPSDNGAWAFF. DNA of the CDR3: TGTGCCAGCAGCCCCTCGGACAATGGGGCGTGGGCTTTCTTT.

The chain links TRBV4-3 to TRBJ2-2, with D possibly being TRBD1 (6 bases). The germline CDR1 and CDR2 sequences are LGHNA and YSLEER. The CDR3 contains 13 residues. Trimming removed 3 bases at V and 5 bases at J, with 7 bases between. Here the CDR3 reads CASSQDSTGELFF. CDR3 DNA sequence: TGCGCCAGCAGCCAGGACAGTACCGGGGAGCTGTTTTTT.

The rearrangement joins TRBV4-1 to TRBJ1-5; weak D call: TRBD1 (6 bases). V was trimmed by 2 bases and J by 2 bases, leaving 13 bases between them. In germline, CDR1 is MGHRA, CDR2 YSYEKL. The CDR3 length is 16 residues. The CDR3 sequence: CASSQIERGGNQPQHF. Written as DNA, the CDR3 is TGCGCCAGCAGCCAAATCGAGAGGGGGGGCAATCAGCCCCAGCATTTT.

In its sample, this clone was seen once. This sequence joins TRBV4-3 and TRBJ2-5, with a weak D call TRBD2 (6 bases). V was shortened by 0 bases and J by 5 bases, with 13 bases between the two germline ends. The CDR3 spans 15 residues. Per the germline V gene, CDR1 is LGHNA and CDR2 is YSLEER. CDR3 DNA: TGCGCCAGCAGCCAAGATGTCGGTAGCGGCGAGACCCAGTACTTC. Its protein is CASSQDVGSGETQYF.

This chain joins TRBV29-1 and TRBJ2-1; 11 bases are shared with TRBD2. The germline CDR1 and CDR2 sequences are SQVTM and ANQGSEA. J lost 5 bases, V lost 2 bases, and 8 bases had no gene match. The CDR3 contains 16 residues. In DNA, the CDR3 is TGCAGCGTTGAATCTAGTCTACTAGCGGGGGACAATGAGCAGTTCTTC. This codes for CSVESSLLAGDNEQFF.

A remark on this clone: One end of the junction fails to match germline, which may point to a read error. This CDR3 is also generated by other DNA sequences in the sample. The J gene is TRBJ1-5, the V gene TRBV27; 7 bases align to TRBD1. CDR3 length: 14 amino acids. In germline, CDR1 is MNHEY, CDR2 SMNVEV (reference sequence). Here the CDR3 reads CASSVRQGNQPQHF. CDR3 nucleotides: TGTGCCAGCAGTGTTAGACAGGGTAATCAACCCCAGCATTTT.